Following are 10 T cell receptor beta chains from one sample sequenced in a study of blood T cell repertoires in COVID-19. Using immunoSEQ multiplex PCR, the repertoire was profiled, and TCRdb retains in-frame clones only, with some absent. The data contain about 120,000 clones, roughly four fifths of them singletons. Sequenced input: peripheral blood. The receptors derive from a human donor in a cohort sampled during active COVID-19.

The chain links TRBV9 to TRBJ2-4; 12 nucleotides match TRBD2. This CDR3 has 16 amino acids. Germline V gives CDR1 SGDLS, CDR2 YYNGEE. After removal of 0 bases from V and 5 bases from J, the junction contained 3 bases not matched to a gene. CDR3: CASSVGLAGAENIQYF. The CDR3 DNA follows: TGTGCCAGCAGCGTAGGACTAGCGGGGGCCGAAAACATTCAGTACTTC.

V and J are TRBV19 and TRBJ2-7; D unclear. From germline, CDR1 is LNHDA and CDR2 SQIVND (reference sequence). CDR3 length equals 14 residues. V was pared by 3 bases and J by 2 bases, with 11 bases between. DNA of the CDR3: TGTGCCAGTAGTATTACTGAGAATCCCTACGAGCAGTACTTC. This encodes CASSITENPYEQYF. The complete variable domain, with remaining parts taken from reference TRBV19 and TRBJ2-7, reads DGGITQSPKYLFRKEGQNVTLSCEQNLNHDAMYWYRQDPGQGLRLIYYSQIVNDFQKGDIAEGYSVSREKKESFPLTVTSAQKNPTAFYLCASSITENPYEQYFGPGTRLTVT.

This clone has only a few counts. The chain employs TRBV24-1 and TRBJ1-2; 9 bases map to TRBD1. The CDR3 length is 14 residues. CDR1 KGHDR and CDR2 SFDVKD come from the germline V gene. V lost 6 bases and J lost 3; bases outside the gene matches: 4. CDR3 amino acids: CATSPRDRDYGYTF. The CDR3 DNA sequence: TGTGCCACCAGTCCAAGGGACAGGGACTATGGCTACACCTTC.

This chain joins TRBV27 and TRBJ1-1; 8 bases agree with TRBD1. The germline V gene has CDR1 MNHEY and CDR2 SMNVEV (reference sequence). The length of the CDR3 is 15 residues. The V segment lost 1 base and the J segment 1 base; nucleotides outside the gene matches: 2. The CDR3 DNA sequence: TGTGCCAGCAGTTTATACGGGACAGGGAACACTGAAGCTTTCTTT. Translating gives CASSLYGTGNTEAFF.

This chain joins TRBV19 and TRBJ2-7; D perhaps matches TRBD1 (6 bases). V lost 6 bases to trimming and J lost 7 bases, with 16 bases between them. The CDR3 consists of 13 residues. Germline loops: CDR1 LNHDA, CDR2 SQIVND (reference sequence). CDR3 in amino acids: CASSNRDNGEQYF. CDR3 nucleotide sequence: TGTGCCAGTAGCAACAGGGATAATGGGGAGCAGTACTTC.

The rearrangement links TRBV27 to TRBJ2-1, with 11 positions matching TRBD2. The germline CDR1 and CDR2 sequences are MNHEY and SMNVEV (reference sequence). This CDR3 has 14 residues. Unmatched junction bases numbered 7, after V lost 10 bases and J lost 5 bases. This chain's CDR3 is CAIKPGLADNEQFF. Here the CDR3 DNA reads TGTGCCATAAAACCGGGACTAGCGGACAATGAGCAGTTCTTC.

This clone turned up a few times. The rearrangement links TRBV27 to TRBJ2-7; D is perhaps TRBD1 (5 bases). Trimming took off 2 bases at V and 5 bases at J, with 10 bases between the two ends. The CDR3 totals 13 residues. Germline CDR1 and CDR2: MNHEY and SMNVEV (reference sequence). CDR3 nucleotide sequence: TGTGCCAGCAGTTTAACGGCCAGGGACGAGCAGTACTTC. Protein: CASSLTARDEQYF.

CDR3 DNA sequence: TGTGCCAGCAGCTTACAGGGGGCGGCTGAAGCTTTCTTT. It translates to CASSLQGAAEAFF. V is TRBV7-3 and J is TRBJ1-1, with 8 bases fitting TRBD1. After removal of 2 bases from V and 6 bases from J, the junction contained 2 bases not matched to a gene. Germline V lookup: CDR1 SGHTA, CDR2 FQGTGA. The CDR3 length is 13 residues.

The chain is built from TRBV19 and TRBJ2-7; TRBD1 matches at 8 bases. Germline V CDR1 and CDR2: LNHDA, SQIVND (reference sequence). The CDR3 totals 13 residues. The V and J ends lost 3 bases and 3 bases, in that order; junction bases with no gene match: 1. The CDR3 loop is CASSIGQGYEQYF. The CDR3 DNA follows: TGTGCCAGTAGTATCGGACAGGGCTACGAGCAGTACTTC.

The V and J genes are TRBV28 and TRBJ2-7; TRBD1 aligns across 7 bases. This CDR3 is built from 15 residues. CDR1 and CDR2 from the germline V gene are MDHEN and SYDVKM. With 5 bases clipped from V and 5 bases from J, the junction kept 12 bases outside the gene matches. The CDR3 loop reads CASSITRQGRNEQYF. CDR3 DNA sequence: TGTGCCAGCAGTATAACCAGACAGGGAAGGAACGAGCAGTACTTC.